The source of this T cell receptor beta chain is a study of cytomegalovirus exposure and HLA in healthy donors. The study, taken as a whole, reports: Diagnosis of cytomegalovirus status made by the classifier reportedly showed high specificity and sensitivity. The study flagged about 150 TCR beta chains as cytomegalovirus-associated.

PCR involved 60 Vbeta and 13 Jbeta primers. Per the study methods: Later analysis identified approximately 88 million unique TCR beta chains, about 10 million shared. TCRdb keeps only in-frame clones here, not all; method: immunoSEQ multiplex PCR. Clone size and the V and J calls come from that table; the DNA yielded D and trimming. The sample includes around 92,000 clones, approximately 80% of them seen just once. This clone was detected a few times. Its antigen remains unknown. V was pared by 7 bases and J by 3 bases, with 10 bases between. The CDR3 consists of 12 residues. Germline-derived CDR1 and CDR2 are WSHSY and SAAADI.

The chain carries TRBV10-2 and TRBJ2-7; the D gene is possibly TRBD1 (6 bases). The source material was PBMCs. The sequence was obtained from a man aged 60 to 75 in good health and CMV-seropositive. The CDR3 coding sequence is TGCGCCAGCATGGACAGACTCTACGAGCAGTACTTC. It translates to CASMDRLYEQYF.